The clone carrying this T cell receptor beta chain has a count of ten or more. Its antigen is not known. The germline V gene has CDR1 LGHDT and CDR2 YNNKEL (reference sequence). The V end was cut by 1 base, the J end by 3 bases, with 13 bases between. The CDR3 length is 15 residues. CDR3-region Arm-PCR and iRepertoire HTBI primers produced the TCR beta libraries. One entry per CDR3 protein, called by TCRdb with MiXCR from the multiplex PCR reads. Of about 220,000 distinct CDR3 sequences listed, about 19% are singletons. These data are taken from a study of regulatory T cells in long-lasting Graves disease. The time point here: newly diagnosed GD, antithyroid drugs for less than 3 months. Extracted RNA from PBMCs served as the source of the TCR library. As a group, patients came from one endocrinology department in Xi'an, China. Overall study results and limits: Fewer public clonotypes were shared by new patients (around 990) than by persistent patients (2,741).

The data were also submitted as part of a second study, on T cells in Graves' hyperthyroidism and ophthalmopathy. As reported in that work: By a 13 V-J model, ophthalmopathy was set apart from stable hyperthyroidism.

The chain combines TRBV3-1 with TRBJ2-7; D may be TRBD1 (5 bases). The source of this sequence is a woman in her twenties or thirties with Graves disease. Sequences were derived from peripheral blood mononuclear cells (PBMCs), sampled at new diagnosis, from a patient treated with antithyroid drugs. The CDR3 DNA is TGTGCCAGCAGCCAAGCCGCCGGACAACTCTACGAGCAGTACTTC. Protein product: CASSQAAGQLYEQYF.